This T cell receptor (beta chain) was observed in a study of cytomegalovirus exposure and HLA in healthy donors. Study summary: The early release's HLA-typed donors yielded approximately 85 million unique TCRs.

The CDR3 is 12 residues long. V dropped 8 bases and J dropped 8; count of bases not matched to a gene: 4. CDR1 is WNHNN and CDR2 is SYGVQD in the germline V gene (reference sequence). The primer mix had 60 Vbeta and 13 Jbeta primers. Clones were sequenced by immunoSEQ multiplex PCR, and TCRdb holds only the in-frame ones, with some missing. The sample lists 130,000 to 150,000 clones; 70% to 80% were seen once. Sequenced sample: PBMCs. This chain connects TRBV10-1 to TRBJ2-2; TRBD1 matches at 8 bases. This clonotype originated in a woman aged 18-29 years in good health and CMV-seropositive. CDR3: CASSGGWGELFF. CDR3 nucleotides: TGCGCCAGCTCAGGGGGCTGGGGGGAGCTGTTTTTT.